Below are 25 T cell receptor beta chains sequenced from a single sample in a study of Graves' ophthalmopathy and Graves' hyperthyroidism. Researchers took RNA transcripts and amplified TCR beta CDR3 regions from them. Following a first-round RT-PCR that used HTBI primers, a second-round multiplex PCR was carried out. TCRdb fed the multiplex PCR reads into MiXCR, producing one record per CDR3 protein. The sample consists of over a million distinct CDR3 sequences, about 36% of them appearing once. The sequenced sample consisted of peripheral blood or thyroid tissue (not recorded which). These receptor sequences come from an adult man with Graves' hyperthyroidism.

This clonotype was seen many times. The chain carries TRBV2 and TRBJ2-7; 9 bases are a match to TRBD1. The V and J ends lost 6 bases and 6 bases, in that order; junction bases with no gene match: 12. CDR1 and CDR2 from the germline V gene are SNHLY and FYNNEI. CDR3 length equals 15 residues. CDR3 residues: CASRDWDRVYVEQYF. The CDR3, as DNA: TGTGCCAGCAGGGACTGGGACAGGGTTTACGTCGAGCAGTACTTC. Full variable domain (rest looked up from reference TRBV2 and TRBJ2-7): EPEVTQTPSHQVTQMGQEVILRCVPISNHLYFYWYRQILGQKVEFLVSFYNNEISEKSEIFDDQFSVERPDGSNFTLKIRSTKLEDSAMYFCASRDWDRVYVEQYFGPGTRLTVT.

The chain links TRBV6-5 to TRBJ1-1, with 7 bases that match TRBD1. Germline assignment: CDR1 MNHEY and CDR2 SVGAGI. J was trimmed by 10 bases and V by 2 bases; bases with no gene match: 7. The CDR3 has 13 amino acids. CDR3 coding DNA: TGTGCCAGCAGTTACCTGACAGGGAATCGAGCTTTCTTT. Translation: CASSYLTGNRAFF.

V gene TRBV28 combines with J gene TRBJ2-7; 8 bases map to TRBD1. The V segment lost 3 bases and the J segment 2 bases; nucleotides outside the gene matches: 9. The CDR3 consists of 16 residues. Germline loops: CDR1 MDHEN, CDR2 SYDVKM. The DNA of the CDR3 is TGTGCCAGCAGTTTCCAGGGGGCATCTCGTGCCTACGAGCAGTACTTC. As protein: CASSFQGASRAYEQYF.

The sample holds many counts of this clonotype. The chain couples TRBV7-6 to TRBJ2-7, with 11 bases fitting TRBD2. V shed 4 bases, J shed 4 bases, and the junction held 12 bases outside the gene matches. The CDR3 spans 17 residues. The V gene's germline CDR1 is SGHVS and CDR2 FNYEAQ. This chain's CDR3 is CASSSGLAEPRGYEQYF. CDR3 DNA sequence: TGTGCCAGCAGCTCGGGACTAGCGGAGCCTCGGGGGTACGAGCAGTACTTC.

J is TRBJ2-2 and V is TRBV10-3; 10 bases map to TRBD1. Germline V lookup: CDR1 ENHRY, CDR2 SYGVKD. The CDR3 is 17 residues long. The V gene end was trimmed by 2 bases and the J gene end by 6 bases; junction bases not matched to a gene: 9. CDR3 region: CAISERGTGAPPGELFF. In DNA form, the CDR3 reads TGTGCCATCAGTGAGAGGGGGACAGGGGCCCCCCCCGGGGAGCTGTTTTTT.

Turning to this clonotype: One end of the junction is discordant with germline, which a read error may explain. This chain links TRBV10-2 with TRBJ1-4; D might be TRBD1 (5 bases). The germline V gene has CDR1 WSHSY and CDR2 SAAADI. The CDR3 sequence is 15 residues long. The chain's CDR3 is CASSAGPVQDEELFF. CDR3 sequence (DNA): TGTGCCAGCAGCGCAGGACCCGTACAGGATGAAGAACTGTTTTTT.

The rearrangement joins TRBV12-3 or TRBV12-4 to TRBJ1-1, with D possibly being TRBD1 (5 bases). The germline V and J ends were trimmed by 6 bases and 1 base, with 15 bases remaining between them. The CDR3 loop spans 15 amino acids. The CDR3 protein is CASSRGGGTNTEAFF. CDR3 coding DNA: TGTGCCAGCAGCCGGGGGGGAGGGACGAACACTGAAGCTTTCTTT.

As to this clonotype: This clone may be a read error of a much larger clone one base away. This rearrangement joins TRBV19 to TRBJ1-2, with 7 bases lining up with TRBD1. Germline CDR1 LNHDA, CDR2 SQIVND (reference sequence). V was clipped by 6 bases and J by 4 bases; unmatched bases: 11. There are 15 residues in the CDR3. CDR3 DNA sequence: TGTGCCAGTAGCCACCCGGGACAGAAACTCTATGGCTACACCTTC. Amino acids: CASSHPGQKLYGYTF.

This clonotype was seen repeatedly, ten times or more. The rearrangement uses TRBV9 and TRBJ1-1; no clear D. The germline V and J ends were trimmed by 4 bases and 0 bases, with 7 bases remaining between them. This CDR3 is built from 13 residues. Per the germline V gene, CDR1 is SGDLS and CDR2 is YYNGEE. The CDR3 region has the DNA TGTGCCAGCAGCATGACACTGAACACTGAAGCTTTCTTT. Protein: CASSMTLNTEAFF.

This clonotype was found many times. The genes are TRBV7-9 and TRBJ1-4; D call uncertain. Germline values: CDR1 SEHNR, CDR2 FQNEAQ (reference sequence). V lost 1 base and J 8 bases, leaving 5 bases between the germline ends. This CDR3 has 12 amino acids. The CDR3 bases are TGTGCCAGCAGCTTAGAGCGGGAAAAACTGTTTTTT. Encoded protein: CASSLEREKLFF.

This clonotype has just a few counts. A much larger clone differs from this one at a single base, so this may be a read error. V and J are TRBV19 and TRBJ1-4; D is unclear. Germline V CDR1 and CDR2: LNHDA, SQIVND (reference sequence). The CDR3 has 14 amino acids. Trimming pared 5 bases from V and 4 bases from J, leaving 11 bases between. This CDR3 is CASSFPRSNEKLFF. The CDR3 DNA follows: TGTGCCAGTAGTTTCCCCCGGAGTAATGAAAAACTGTTTTTT.

The V gene is TRBV11-1, the J gene TRBJ1-1; the match to TRBD1 covers 7 bases. There are 15 residues in the CDR3. V shed 2 bases, J shed 5 bases, and the junction held 8 bases outside the gene matches. Germline CDR1 SGHAT, CDR2 FQDESV (reference sequence). CDR3 sequence (DNA): TGTGCCAGCAGCTTACCAGGGGGGCTCGGGACTGAAGCTTTCTTT. Its protein is CASSLPGGLGTEAFF.

The V call is TRBV2, the J call TRBJ2-2; 8 bases align to TRBD2. Germline CDR1 reads SNHLY; CDR2 reads FYNNEI. J gave up 0 bases and V 7 bases, and 1 base lay outside the gene matches. CDR3 length: 14 amino acids. DNA for the CDR3: TGTGCCAGCATAGCGGGGACGAACACCGGGGAGCTGTTTTTT. It translates to CASIAGTNTGELFF.

This clonotype was counted between two and nine times. The rearrangement uses TRBV5-6 and TRBJ2-2, with 10 bases aligning to TRBD1. The germline CDR1 and CDR2 sequences are SGHDT and YYEEEE. J gave up 4 bases and V 6 bases, and 9 bases lay outside the gene matches. This CDR3 comprises 16 residues. CDR3 protein: CASTGQGMLVTGELFF. Written as DNA, the CDR3 is TGTGCCAGCACGGGACAGGGGATGTTAGTCACCGGGGAGCTGTTTTTT.

J is TRBJ2-7 and V is TRBV5-4; D possibly uses TRBD1 or TRBD2 (5 bases each). Germline V gives CDR1 SGHNT, CDR2 YYREEE (reference sequence). Trimming took off 0 bases at V and 9 bases at J, with 19 bases between the two ends. The CDR3 spans 15 residues. CDR3 sequence: CASSLASSGAGGQYF. For the CDR3, the DNA is TGTGCCAGCAGCTTGGCCTCGTCCGGGGCTGGCGGGCAGTACTTC.

A word on this clonotype: Sequence at one end of the junction differs from germline and may be a read error. V gene TRBV4-1 combines with J gene TRBJ1-2; D not resolved. Germline V gene data show CDR1 as MGHRA and CDR2 as YSYEKL. The CDR3 consists of 16 residues. CDR3 region: CASSQDVGATLGGYTF. The CDR3 nucleotides are TGTGCCAGCAGCCAAGACGTAGGTGCCACCCTCGGTGGCTACACCTTC.

This clonotype was seen more than once but under ten times. The chain is built from TRBV5-6 and TRBJ1-4; D ambiguous. The germline gives CDR1 SGHDT, CDR2 YYEEEE. The CDR3 runs 17 residues. The germline V and J ends were trimmed by 0 bases and 4 bases, with 16 bases remaining between them. The CDR3 reads CASSLVAAFGDNEKLFF. The CDR3 nucleotides read TGTGCCAGCAGCTTGGTGGCGGCATTCGGGGATAATGAAAAACTGTTTTTT. Variable domain in full (rest from reference TRBV5-6 and TRBJ1-4): DAGVTQSPTHLIKTRGQQVTLRCSPKSGHDTVSWYQQALGQGPQFIFQYYEEEERQRGNFPDRFSGHQFPNYSSELNVNALLLGDSALYLCASSLVAAFGDNEKLFFGSGTQLSVL.

The chain employs TRBV2 and TRBJ2-2; D remains ambiguous. Germline V gene data show CDR1 as SNHLY and CDR2 as FYNNEI. The V end lost 6 bases, the J end lost 0 bases, and 11 bases lay between the germline ends. The CDR3 is 15 residues long. The CDR3 loop reads CASSQMTTNTGELFF. The CDR3 DNA sequence: TGTGCCAGCAGCCAAATGACAACGAACACCGGGGAGCTGTTTTTT.

This clonotype showed up many times. CDR3: CASSLDGPGSEAFF. In nucleotides, the CDR3 is TGTGCCAGCAGCTTAGATGGTCCGGGGTCTGAAGCTTTCTTT. This sequence joins TRBV11-2 and TRBJ1-1; D unresolved. The V gene lost 0 bases and the J gene lost 6 bases, with 11 bases spanning the gap. The CDR3 covers 14 residues. The germline CDR1 and CDR2 sequences are SGHAT and FQNNGV.

In its sample, this clonotype was seen many times. J is TRBJ2-7 and V is TRBV5-1; no definite D call. The CDR3 is 12 residues long. Per germline, CDR1 SGHRS and CDR2 YFSETQ. V dropped 2 bases and J dropped 6 bases, with 9 bases sitting between them. This CDR3 is CASSFNKGEQYF. The DNA for the CDR3 is TGCGCCAGCAGCTTTAATAAGGGCGAGCAGTACTTC.

The chain has TRBV3-1 and TRBJ2-7; TRBD2 matches at 11 bases. The CDR3 runs 15 residues. J was trimmed by 3 bases and V by 3 bases; bases with no gene match: 4. Germline CDR1 reads LGHDT; CDR2 reads YNNKEL (reference sequence). As DNA, the CDR3 is TGTGCCAGCAGCCATGCGGGACTAGCGGTCTACGAGCAGTACTTC. Translated, it gives CASSHAGLAVYEQYF.

The V call is TRBV10-3, the J call TRBJ2-5; D perhaps matches TRBD2 (6 bases). Trimming removed 3 bases from V and 5 bases from J, with 13 bases in between. Germline V gene sequence: CDR1 ENHRY, CDR2 SYGVKD. This CDR3 has 14 residues. The chain's CDR3 is CAISESPEGETQYF. The CDR3 region has the DNA TGTGCCATCAGTGAAAGTCCGGAGGGGGAGACCCAGTACTTC.

The table lists this clonotype with many counts. V is TRBV7-9 and J is TRBJ2-5, with 10 bases matching TRBD1. Germline CDR1 reads SEHNR; CDR2 reads FQNEAQ (reference sequence). This CDR3 has 16 residues. V shed 8 bases and J 2 bases; nucleotides not matched to a gene: 11. The CDR3 reads CASLRRDRGRQETQYF. The DNA of the CDR3 is TGTGCCAGCCTCCGTAGGGACAGGGGACGTCAAGAGACCCAGTACTTC.

This clonotype was counted ten times or more. V is TRBV7-9 and J is TRBJ2-5, with D possibly matching TRBD2 (6 bases). Trimming shortened V by 5 bases and J by 4 bases, and 23 bases separated the two germline ends. Germline V gene lookup returns CDR1 SEHNR and CDR2 FQNEAQ (reference sequence). The CDR3 runs to 17 residues. Here the CDR3 reads CASSPLRRGTGGETQYF. The CDR3 DNA reads as TGTGCCAGCAGCCCCCTTCGGCGCGGGACCGGGGGAGAGACCCAGTACTTC.

There are a few counts of this clonotype. A much larger clone lies a single base off, so this may be a read error. The V gene is TRBV12-3 or TRBV12-4, the J gene TRBJ1-5; D is unclear. V lost 5 bases to trimming and J lost 3 bases, with 11 bases between them. The CDR3 consists of 14 residues. Here the CDR3 DNA reads TGTGCCAGCAGTCCTTCGGCGTCCAATCAGCCCCAGCATTTT. It translates to CASSPSASNQPQHF.